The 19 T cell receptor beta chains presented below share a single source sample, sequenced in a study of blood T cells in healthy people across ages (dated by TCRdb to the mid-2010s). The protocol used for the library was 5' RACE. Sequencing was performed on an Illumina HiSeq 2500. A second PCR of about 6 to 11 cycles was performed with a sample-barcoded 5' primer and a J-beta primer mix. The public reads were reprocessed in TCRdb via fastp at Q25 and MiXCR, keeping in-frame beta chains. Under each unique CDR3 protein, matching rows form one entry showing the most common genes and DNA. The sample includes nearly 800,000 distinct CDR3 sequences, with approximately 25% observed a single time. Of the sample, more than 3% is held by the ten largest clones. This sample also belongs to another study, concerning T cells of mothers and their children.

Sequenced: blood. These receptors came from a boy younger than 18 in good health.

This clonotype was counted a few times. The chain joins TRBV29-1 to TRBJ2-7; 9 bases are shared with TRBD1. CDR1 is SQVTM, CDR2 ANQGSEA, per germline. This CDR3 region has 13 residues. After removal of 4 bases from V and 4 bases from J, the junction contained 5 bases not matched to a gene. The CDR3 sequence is CSVGTGAEYEQYF. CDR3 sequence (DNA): TGCAGCGTTGGGACAGGGGCCGAGTACGAGCAGTACTTC.

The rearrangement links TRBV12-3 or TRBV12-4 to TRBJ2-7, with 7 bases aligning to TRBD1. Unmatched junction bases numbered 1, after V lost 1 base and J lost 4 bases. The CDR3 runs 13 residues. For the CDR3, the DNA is TGTGCCAGCAGTTTAGAGGACAGGTACGAGCAGTACTTC. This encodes CASSLEDRYEQYF.

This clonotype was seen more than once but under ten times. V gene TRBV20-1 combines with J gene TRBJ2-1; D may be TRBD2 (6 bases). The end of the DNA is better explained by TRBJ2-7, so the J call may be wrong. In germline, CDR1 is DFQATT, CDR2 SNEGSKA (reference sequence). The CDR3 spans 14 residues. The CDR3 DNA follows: TGCAGTGCTAGAGATATCGGGGGTTACTACGAGCAGTACTTC. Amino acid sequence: CSARDIGGYYEQYF.

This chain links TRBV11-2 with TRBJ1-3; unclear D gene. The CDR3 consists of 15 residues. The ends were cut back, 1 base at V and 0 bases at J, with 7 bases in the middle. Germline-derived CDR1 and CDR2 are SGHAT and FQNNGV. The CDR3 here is CASSLGDFSGNTIYF. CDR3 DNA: TGTGCCAGCAGCTTAGGGGATTTCTCTGGAAACACCATATATTTT. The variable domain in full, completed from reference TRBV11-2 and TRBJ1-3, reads EAGVAQSPRYKIIEKRQSVAFWCNPISGHATLYWYQQILGQGPKLLIQFQNNGVVDDSQLPKDRFSAERLKGVDSTLKIQPAKLEDSAVYLCASSLGDFSGNTIYFGEGSWLTVV.

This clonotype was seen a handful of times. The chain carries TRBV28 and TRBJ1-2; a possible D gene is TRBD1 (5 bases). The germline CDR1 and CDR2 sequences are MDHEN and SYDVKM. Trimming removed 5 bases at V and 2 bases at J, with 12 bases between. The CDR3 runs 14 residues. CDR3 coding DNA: TGTGCCAGCAGTGGGCAGGGTTTGAACTATGGCTACACCTTC. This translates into CASSGQGLNYGYTF.

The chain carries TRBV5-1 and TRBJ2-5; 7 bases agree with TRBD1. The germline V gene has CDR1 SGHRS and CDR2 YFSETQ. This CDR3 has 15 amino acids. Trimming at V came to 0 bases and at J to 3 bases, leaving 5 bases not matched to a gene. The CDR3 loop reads CASSLGTGTEETQYF. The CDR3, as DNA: TGCGCCAGCAGCTTGGGGACCGGGACAGAAGAGACCCAGTACTTC.

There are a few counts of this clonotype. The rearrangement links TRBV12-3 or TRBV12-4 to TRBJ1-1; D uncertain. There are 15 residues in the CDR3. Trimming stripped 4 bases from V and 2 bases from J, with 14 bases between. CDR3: CASSWELKGNTEAFF. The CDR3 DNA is TGTGCCAGCAGTTGGGAACTTAAGGGTAACACTGAAGCTTTCTTT.

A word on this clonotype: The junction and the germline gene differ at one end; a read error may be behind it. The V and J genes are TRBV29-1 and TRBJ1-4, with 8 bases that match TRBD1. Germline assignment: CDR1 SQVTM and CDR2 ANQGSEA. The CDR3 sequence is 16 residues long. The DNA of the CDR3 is TGCAGCGTTGAAGATCCCCCCGGGACAGGAGGTGAAAAACTGTCTTTT. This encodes CSVEDPPGTGGEKLSF. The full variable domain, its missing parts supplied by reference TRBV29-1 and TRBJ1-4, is SAVISQKPSRDICQRGTSLTIQCQVDSQVTMMFWYRQQPGQSLTLIATANQGSEATYESGFVIDKFPISRPNLTFSTLTVSNMSPEDSSIYLCSVEDPPGTGGEKLSFGSGTQLSVL.

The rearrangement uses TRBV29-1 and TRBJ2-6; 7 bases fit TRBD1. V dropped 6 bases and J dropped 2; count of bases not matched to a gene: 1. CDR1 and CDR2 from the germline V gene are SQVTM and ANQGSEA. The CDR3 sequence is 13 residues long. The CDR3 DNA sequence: TGCAGCGTCCAGGGGGCTGGGGCCAACGTCCTGACTTTC. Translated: CSVQGAGANVLTF.

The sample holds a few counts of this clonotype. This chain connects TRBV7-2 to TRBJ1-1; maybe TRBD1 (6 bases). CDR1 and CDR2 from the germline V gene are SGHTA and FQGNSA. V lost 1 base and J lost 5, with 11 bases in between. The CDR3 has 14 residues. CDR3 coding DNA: TGTACCAGCAGCTTAGTTGGGGGGGCGACTGAAGCTTTCTTT. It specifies CTSSLVGGATEAFF.

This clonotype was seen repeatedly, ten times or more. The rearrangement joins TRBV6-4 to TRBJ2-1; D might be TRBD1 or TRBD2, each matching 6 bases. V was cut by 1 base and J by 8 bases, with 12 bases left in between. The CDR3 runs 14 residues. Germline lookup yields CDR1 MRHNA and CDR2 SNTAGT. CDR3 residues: CASSDFGGSDEQFF. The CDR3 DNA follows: TGTGCCAGCAGTGACTTCGGGGGCAGCGATGAGCAGTTCTTC.

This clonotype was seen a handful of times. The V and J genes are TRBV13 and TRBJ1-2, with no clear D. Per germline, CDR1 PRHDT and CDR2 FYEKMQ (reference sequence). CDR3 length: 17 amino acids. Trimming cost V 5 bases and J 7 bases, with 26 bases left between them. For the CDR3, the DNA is TGTGCCAGCAGCCCCCCGCGTGGGAGGGTCTCATCGCGTGGCTACACCTTC. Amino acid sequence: CASSPPRGRVSSRGYTF.

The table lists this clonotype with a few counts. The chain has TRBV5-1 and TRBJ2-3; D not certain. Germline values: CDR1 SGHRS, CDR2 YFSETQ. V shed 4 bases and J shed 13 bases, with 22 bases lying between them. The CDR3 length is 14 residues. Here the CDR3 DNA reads TGCGCCAGCAGCAATCCTGCGACCGACCGATCGGAGTATTTT. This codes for CASSNPATDRSEYF.

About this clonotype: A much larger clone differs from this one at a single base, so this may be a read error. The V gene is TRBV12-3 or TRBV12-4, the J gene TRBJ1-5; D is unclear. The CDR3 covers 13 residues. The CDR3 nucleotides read TGTGCCAACAGTTCACAGAGTAATCAGCCCCAGCATTTT. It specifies CANSSQSNQPQHF.

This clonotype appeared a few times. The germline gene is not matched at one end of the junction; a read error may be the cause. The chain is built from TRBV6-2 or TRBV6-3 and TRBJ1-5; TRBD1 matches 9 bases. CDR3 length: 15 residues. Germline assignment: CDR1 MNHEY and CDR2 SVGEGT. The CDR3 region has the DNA TGTGCCAGCAGCTACTCGGGACAGGGTGGTCAGCCCCAGCATTTT. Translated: CASSYSGQGGQPQHF.

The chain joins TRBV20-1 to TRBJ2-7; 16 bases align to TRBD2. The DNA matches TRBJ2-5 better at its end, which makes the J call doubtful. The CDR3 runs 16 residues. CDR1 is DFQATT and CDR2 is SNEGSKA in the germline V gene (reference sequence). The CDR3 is CSARLPGLAGGETQYF. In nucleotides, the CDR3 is TGCAGTGCTAGACTTCCGGGACTAGCGGGAGGGGAGACCCAGTACTTC.

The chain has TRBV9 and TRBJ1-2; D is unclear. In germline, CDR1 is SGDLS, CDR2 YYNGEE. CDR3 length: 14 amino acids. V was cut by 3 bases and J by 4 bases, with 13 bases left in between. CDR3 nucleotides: TGTGCCAGCAGCGGCGGCGACTCTGGCTATGGCTACACCTTC. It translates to CASSGGDSGYGYTF.

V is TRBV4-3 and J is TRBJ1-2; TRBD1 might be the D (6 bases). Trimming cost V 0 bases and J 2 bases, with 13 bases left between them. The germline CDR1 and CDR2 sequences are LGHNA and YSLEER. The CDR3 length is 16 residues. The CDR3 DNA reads TGCGCCAGCAGCCAAGATCCGGGGGGCAGCAACTATGGCTACACCTTC. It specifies CASSQDPGGSNYGYTF.

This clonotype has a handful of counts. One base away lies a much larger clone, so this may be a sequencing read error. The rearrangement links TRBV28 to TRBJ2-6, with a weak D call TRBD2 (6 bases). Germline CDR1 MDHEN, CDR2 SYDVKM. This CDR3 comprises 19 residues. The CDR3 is CPSSLLWGGESSGANVLTF. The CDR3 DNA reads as TGTCCCAGCAGTTTATTATGGGGCGGGGAGAGCTCTGGGGCCAACGTCCTGACTTTC.